What follows describes a single T cell receptor (beta chain). Its antigen remains unidentified. The data originate from a study of T cell responses to AZD1222 COVID-19 vaccine. General study points: Vaccine-related CD4 TCRs covered spike, predominating at 160-218 and 743-854. Clonal diversity may have been underestimated, and the donors were mostly white British, with more females than males. Close to half of spike-specific TCRs reportedly recognize unmutated variant regions. Repertoire samples came only from after the peak T cell response.

Germline-derived CDR1 and CDR2 are MDHEN and SYDVKM. The V and J ends lost 6 bases and 5 bases, in that order; junction bases with no gene match: 11. This CDR3 has 15 amino acids. The data were produced by immunoSEQ multiplex PCR, yet TCRdb's version contains in-frame clones alone and is incomplete. The data hold about 120,000 clones, with 70% to 90% observed a single time. Material: peripheral blood, obtained on day 0 of MenACWY control vaccination. The TCR sequence derives from an adult in good health. This chain joins TRBV28 and TRBJ2-7; 9 bases fit TRBD1. The CDR3 loop reads CASRQSGGQGNEQYF. Here the CDR3 DNA reads TGTGCCAGCAGGCAGTCAGGGGGACAGGGTAACGAGCAGTACTTC. The full variable domain, with the rest looked up from reference TRBV28 and TRBJ2-7, is DVKVTQSSRYLVKRTGEKVFLECVQDMDHENMFWYRQDPGLGLRLIYFSYDVKMKEKGDIPEGYSVSREKKERFSLILESASTNQTSMYLCASRQSGGQGNEQYFGPGTRLTVT.